This is a list of T cell receptor beta chains from one sample in a study of blood T cell repertoires in COVID-19. The repertoire was sequenced with immunoSEQ multiplex PCR; TCRdb's copy has only in-frame clones and lacks some. The data contain 150,000 to 200,000 clones, about 90% of them singletons. Sequences were obtained from peripheral blood. These receptors originate from a man aged 30 to 45 with COVID-19, enrolled during active disease. CDR3s include the opening cysteine and the closing phenylalanine or tryptophan. A D gene is named only where the DNA matches it firmly. Only some rows state a clone size, as once, few, many or a class for expanded clones.

clone_size | j_call | v_call | cdr3_length | d_call | cdr3_aa | cdr3_nt
NA | TRBJ2-3 | TRBV6-2/TRBV6-3 | 15 | NA | CASSQLGAGVDTQYF | TGTGCCAGCAGTCAGCTTGGGGCAGGGGTAGATACGCAGTATTTT
once | TRBJ2-1 | TRBV2 | 14 | NA | CASSGESSYNEQFF | TGTGCCAGCAGTGGAGAGAGCTCCTACAATGAGCAGTTCTTC
NA | TRBJ2-3 | TRBV4-1 | 15 | TRBD1 | CASSPGPGGVDTQYF | TGCGCCAGCAGCCCAGGGCCAGGGGGTGTAGATACGCAGTATTTT
NA | TRBJ1-3 | TRBV6-5 | 15 | NA | CASSYSFAAGNTIYF | TGTGCCAGCAGTTACTCTTTCGCAGCTGGAAACACCATATATTTT
NA | TRBJ2-1 | TRBV7-3 | 15 | TRBD2 | CASSPIRALGGEQFF | TGTGCCAGCAGCCCCATCAGAGCTCTGGGAGGGGAGCAGTTCTTC
NA | TRBJ2-1 | TRBV7-3 | 16 | NA | CASSREGQSSYNEQFF | TGTGCCAGCAGCCGCGAGGGCCAGAGCTCCTACAATGAGCAGTTCTTC
NA | TRBJ2-3 | TRBV10-3 | 15 | TRBD2 | CAISGGGGASDTQYF | TGTGCCATCAGTGGGGGCGGGGGGGCCAGTGATACGCAGTATTTT
once | TRBJ2-7 | TRBV27 | 15 | TRBD1 | CASSTPGTGTYEQYF | TGTGCCAGCAGTACTCCCGGGACAGGGACCTACGAGCAGTACTTC
NA | TRBJ2-3 | TRBV14 | 18 | NA | CASSQGPGRGMRADTQYF | TGTGCCAGCAGCCAAGGGCCGGGACGCGGGATGAGGGCAGATACGCAGTATTTT
NA | TRBJ1-1 | TRBV5-4 | 15 | NA | CASSASGTRRAEAFF | TGTGCCAGCAGCGCCTCCGGGACAAGACGCGCTGAAGCTTTCTTT
NA | TRBJ2-5 | TRBV5-8 | 15 | TRBD2 | CASSRSGMSQETQYF | TGTGCCAGCAGCCGAAGCGGGATGAGCCAAGAGACCCAGTACTTC
NA | TRBJ1-4 | TRBV18 | 14 | NA | CASSPPPSTGSATF | TGTGCCAGCTCACCCCCTCCCTCGACAGGTTCAGCTACTTTT
NA | TRBJ1-2 | TRBV5-1 | 14 | TRBD1 | CASSPGQVRGGYTF | TGCGCCAGCAGCCCGGGACAGGTGAGGGGTGGCTACACCTTC
NA | TRBJ1-5 | TRBV19 | 14 | NA | CASSRGSSNQPQHF | TGTGCCAGTAGTAGGGGCAGTAGCAATCAGCCCCAGCATTTT
few | TRBJ1-4 | TRBV3-1/TRBV3-2 | 15 | NA | CASRRGAGGREKLFF | TGTGCCAGCAGGCGCGGGGCTGGCGGGCGAGAAAAACTGTTTTTT
NA | TRBJ1-2 | TRBV30 | 13 | NA | CAWTLQGTYGYTF | TGTGCCTGGACCCTACAGGGCACCTATGGCTACACCTTC
NA | TRBJ2-7 | TRBV18 | 15 | NA | CASSPTRSGSYEQYF | TGTGCCAGCTCACCAACGAGAAGCGGGTCCTACGAGCAGTACTTC
NA | TRBJ1-3 | TRBV6-5 | 15 | NA | CASSYSPGRGNTIYF | TGTGCCAGCAGTTACTCCCCGGGGAGGGGAAACACCATATATTTT
NA | TRBJ1-3 | TRBV5-1 | 14 | NA | CASRQVVSGNTIYF | TGCGCCAGCAGACAGGTAGTCTCTGGAAACACCATATATTTT
NA | TRBJ2-1 | TRBV27 | 16 | NA | CASSPLIQSTYNEQFF | TGTGCCAGCAGTCCCCTAATCCAATCCACCTACAATGAGCAGTTCTTC
NA | TRBJ1-6 | TRBV2 | 14 | NA | CASRHNLPNSPLHF | TGTGCCAGCAGACACAACCTTCCTAATTCACCCCTCCACTTT